One and the same sample provided the 10 T cell receptor beta chains below, sequenced in a study of CXCR3-negative and CXCR3-positive naive CD8 T cells. UMI-labeled 5' RACE TRB cDNA libraries were prepared from the cells. No DNA is given; TCRdb re-called the 5' RACE reads and lists each CDR3 protein once. Its listing shows 100,000 to 150,000 distinct CDR3 sequences. Sequenced input: naive CXCR3- CD8+ T cells from blood. Stated subset: CD45RO-CCR7+CD27+CD95- naive CD8+ T cells lacking CXCR3 (TNR3-). Receptors were obtained from a human donor in good health. Some clones in this sample may be carry-over from other donors' samples.

The chain has TRBV29-1 and TRBJ2-1; there is no DNA to check the TCRdb D call of TRBD1. The CDR3 loop spans 12 amino acids. Germline V gene data show CDR1 as SQVTM and CDR2 as ANQGSEA. CDR3 sequence reads: CSVGGYGNEQFF.

This chain links TRBV11-2 with TRBJ2-5; TCRdb returns TRBD1, unconfirmable since there is no DNA. This CDR3 has 12 residues. Looked up from germline, CDR1 is SGHAT and CDR2 is FQNNGV. The CDR3 region is CASTRGGETQYF.

The chain joins TRBV7-3 to TRBJ2-5; TCRdb's D gene call, TRBD2, goes unchecked for lack of DNA. CDR1 is SGHTA and CDR2 is FQGTGA in the germline V gene. The CDR3 runs 14 residues. CDR3 sequence: CASSEGTSGETQYF. The full variable domain, in which reference TRBV7-3 and TRBJ2-5 provide the parts outside the CDR3, is GAGVSQTPSNKVTEKGKYVELRCDPISGHTALYWYRQSLGQGPEFLIYFQGTGAADDSGLPNDRFFAVRPEGSVSTLKIQRTERGDSAVYLCASSEGTSGETQYFGPGTRLLVL.

Here the CDR3 reads CASSFDPSLEQYF. This chain joins TRBV12-3 or TRBV12-4 and TRBJ2-7. The CDR3 covers 13 residues.

This rearrangement joins TRBV5-1 to TRBJ1-1; TCRdb picks TRBD1, but there is no DNA to check that call. The CDR3 totals 15 residues. CDR1 is SGHRS and CDR2 is YFSETQ in the germline V gene. CDR3 loop: CASSFRDPSGTEAFF.

The chain has TRBV27 and TRBJ2-5; TCRdb reports TRBD2, a call that lacks DNA to check it against. The CDR3 has 16 residues. Germline CDR1 reads MNHEY; CDR2 reads SMNVEV (reference sequence). The CDR3 reads CASSLRLAGQRETQYF.

The chain recombines TRBV10-3 with TRBJ1-2; checking the TCRdb D call of TRBD1 is not possible without DNA. The CDR3 has 14 amino acids. Germline V CDR1 and CDR2: ENHRY, SYGVKD. This CDR3 reads CAISESARGHGYTF.

CDR3 protein: CSVESGWGDNEQFF. V usage is TRBV29-1 and J usage is TRBJ2-1; TCRdb picks TRBD1, but there is no DNA to check that call. Germline CDR1 and CDR2: SQVTM and ANQGSEA. The CDR3 covers 14 residues.

CDR3 sequence reads: CATAPDRGRYQPQHF. J is TRBJ1-5 and V is TRBV15; TCRdb indicates TRBD1, and absent DNA this call remains unverified. This CDR3 has 15 residues. Germline-derived CDR1 and CDR2 are LNHNV and YYDKDF (reference sequence).

The rearrangement uses TRBV19 and TRBJ1-2; the TCRdb call, TRBD1, lacks DNA for checking. The CDR3 runs to 13 residues. Germline CDR1 reads LNHDA; CDR2 reads SQIVND (reference sequence). CDR3 sequence reads: CASSLGNNYGYTF.